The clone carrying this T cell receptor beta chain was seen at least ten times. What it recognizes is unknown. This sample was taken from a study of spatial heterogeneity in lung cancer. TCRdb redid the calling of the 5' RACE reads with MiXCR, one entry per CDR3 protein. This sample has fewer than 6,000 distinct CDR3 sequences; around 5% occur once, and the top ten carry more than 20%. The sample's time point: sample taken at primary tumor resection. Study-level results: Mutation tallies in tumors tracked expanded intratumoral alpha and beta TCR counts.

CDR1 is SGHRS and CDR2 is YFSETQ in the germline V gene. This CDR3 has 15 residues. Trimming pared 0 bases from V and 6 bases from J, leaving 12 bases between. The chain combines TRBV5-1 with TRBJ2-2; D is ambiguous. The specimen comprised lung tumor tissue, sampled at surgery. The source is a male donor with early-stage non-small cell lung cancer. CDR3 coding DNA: TGCGCCAGCAGCTTGGATGTTTGGGGTGCCGGGGAGCTGTTTTTT. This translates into CASSLDVWGAGELFF.